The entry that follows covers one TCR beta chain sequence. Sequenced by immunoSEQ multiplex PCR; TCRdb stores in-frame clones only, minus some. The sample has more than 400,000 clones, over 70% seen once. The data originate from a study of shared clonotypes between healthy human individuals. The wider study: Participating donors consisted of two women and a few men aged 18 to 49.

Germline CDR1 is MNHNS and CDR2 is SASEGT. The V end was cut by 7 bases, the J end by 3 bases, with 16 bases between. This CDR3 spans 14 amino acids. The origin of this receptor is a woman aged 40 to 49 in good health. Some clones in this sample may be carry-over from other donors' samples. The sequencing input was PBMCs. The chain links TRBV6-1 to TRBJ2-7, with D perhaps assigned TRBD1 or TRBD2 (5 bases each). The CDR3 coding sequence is TGTGCCAGCAACGGGGCGGACTTTTACTACGAGCAGTACTTC. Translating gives CASNGADFYYEQYF.